Following are 14 T cell receptor beta chains from one sample sequenced in a study of blood T cells in healthy people across ages. A sample-barcoded 5' primer and a J-beta primer mix were used in a second PCR of roughly 6 to 12 cycles. Using its own MiXCR run on the 5' RACE reads, TCRdb lists one record per CDR3 protein. The sample records about 750,000 distinct CDR3 sequences, less than 70% being singletons. The sample taken for sequencing was blood. Receptors originate from a man older than 75 in good health.

The chain has TRBV20-1 and TRBJ2-7; D might be TRBD2 (6 bases). Germline CDR1 and CDR2: DFQATT and SNEGSKA (reference sequence). This CDR3 is built from 13 residues. V lost 6 bases and J 9 bases, leaving 21 bases between the germline ends. The CDR3 region has the DNA TGCAGTGCCGCATCCCCTACTAGCAACGGGCAGTACTTC. Protein: CSAASPTSNGQYF.

This clonotype was counted a few times. V usage is TRBV12-3 or TRBV12-4 and J usage is TRBJ2-5; no clear D. The CDR3 length is 12 residues. Trimming removed 6 bases at V and 1 base at J, with 6 bases between. The CDR3 region is CASRKSQETQYF. The CDR3 DNA is TGTGCCAGCAGAAAGAGCCAAGAGACCCAGTACTTC.

The gene calls are TRBV20-1 and TRBJ2-7; no reliable D call. Trimming took 1 base from V and 1 from J, leaving 14 bases between them. CDR3 length: 15 amino acids. Germline-derived CDR1 and CDR2 are DFQATT and SNEGSKA (reference sequence). CDR3 region: CSARVGSRRSYEQYF. Written as DNA, the CDR3 is TGCAGTGCTAGAGTGGGTAGCAGGAGATCCTACGAGCAGTACTTC.

This clonotype was seen a handful of times. In DNA form, the CDR3 reads TGTGCCAGCAGCCCTAGCCAGAGGAACACTGAAGCTTTCTTT. Protein sequence: CASSPSQRNTEAFF. V gene TRBV6-1 combines with J gene TRBJ1-1; D call uncertain. This CDR3 contains 14 residues. Germline CDR1 MNHNS, CDR2 SASEGT. With 6 bases removed from V and 1 base from J, the gap between germline ends came to 12 bases.

The chain carries TRBV7-3 and TRBJ1-1; D uncertain. The CDR3 is 13 residues long. The V gene lost 1 base and the J gene lost 6 bases, with 9 bases spanning the gap. From germline, CDR1 is SGHTA and CDR2 FQGTGA. This chain's CDR3 is CASSLRFGAEAFF. The CDR3 DNA sequence: TGTGCCAGCAGCTTAAGGTTCGGGGCTGAAGCTTTCTTT. The whole variable domain, remainder taken from reference TRBV7-3 and TRBJ1-1, is GAGVSQTPSNKVTEKGKYVELRCDPISGHTALYWYRQSLGQGPEFLIYFQGTGAADDSGLPNDRFFAVRPEGSVSTLKIQRTERGDSAVYLCASSLRFGAEAFFGQGTRLTVV.

With regard to this clonotype: Just one base apart from a much larger clone, this may be a read error. The rearrangement links TRBV28 to TRBJ2-5; 9 bases align to TRBD2. Germline trimming cut 5 bases from V and 11 bases from J; bases unmatched to any gene: 12. This CDR3 region has 14 residues. Germline CDR1 MDHEN, CDR2 SYDVKM. As DNA, the CDR3 is TGTGCCAGCAGTATTAGCGGGAGAGACTACAAGCAGTACTTC. Translating gives CASSISGRDYKQYF.

The V and J genes are TRBV11-2 and TRBJ2-7; D remains ambiguous. The CDR3 loop spans 15 amino acids. CDR1 SGHAT and CDR2 FQNNGV come from the germline V gene. The V end lost 0 bases, the J end lost 0 bases, and 9 bases lay between the germline ends. The chain's CDR3 is CASSLEAGTSYEQYF. The CDR3 DNA reads as TGTGCCAGCAGCTTAGAGGCCGGTACCTCCTACGAGCAGTACTTC. The full variable domain, rest sourced from reference TRBV11-2 and TRBJ2-7, is EAGVAQSPRYKIIEKRQSVAFWCNPISGHATLYWYQQILGQGPKLLIQFQNNGVVDDSQLPKDRFSAERLKGVDSTLKIQPAKLEDSAVYLCASSLEAGTSYEQYFGPGTRLTVT.

The chain uses TRBV12-3 or TRBV12-4 and TRBJ2-5, with TRBD2 identical over 10 bases. Trimming at V came to 6 bases and at J to 5 bases, leaving 21 bases not matched to a gene. The CDR3 has 19 amino acids. Here the CDR3 reads CASSLLAGVGLGVSETQYF. The CDR3 DNA is TGTGCCAGCAGCCTCCTAGCGGGAGTAGGTTTGGGCGTGTCGGAGACCCAGTACTTC.

The V gene is TRBV24-1, the J gene TRBJ2-3; D is possibly TRBD1 (6 bases). The CDR3 is 14 amino acids. Germline values: CDR1 KGHDR, CDR2 SFDVKD. V lost 12 bases, J lost 1 base, and 16 bases lay in between. Here the CDR3 reads CAAAGTSGTDTQYF. The CDR3, as DNA: TGTGCCGCTGCCGGGACATCGGGCACAGATACGCAGTATTTT.

V and J are TRBV10-3 and TRBJ2-1; weak D call: TRBD1 (5 bases). This CDR3 is built from 14 residues. The V end lost 8 bases, the J end lost 5 bases, and 16 bases lay between the germline ends. Germline CDR1 is ENHRY and CDR2 is SYGVKD. CDR3 region: CAIRQGYNNNEQFF. CDR3 nucleotides: TGTGCCATCCGTCAGGGTTATAACAACAATGAGCAGTTCTTC.

The chain uses TRBV13 and TRBJ2-5, with 7 positions matching TRBD2. V dropped 4 bases and J dropped 2; count of bases not matched to a gene: 4. This CDR3 comprises 14 residues. Germline V lookup: CDR1 PRHDT, CDR2 FYEKMQ (reference sequence). This CDR3 reads CASSWRESQETQYF. The CDR3, as DNA: TGTGCCAGCAGCTGGCGGGAGTCGCAAGAGACCCAGTACTTC.

This clonotype occurred a few times. The chain combines TRBV9 with TRBJ2-7; 7 bases agree with TRBD2. The germline CDR1 and CDR2 sequences are SGDLS and YYNGEE. Germline trimming cut 0 bases from V and 3 bases from J; bases unmatched to any gene: 6. This CDR3 has 15 residues. The CDR3 DNA sequence: TGTGCCAGCAGCGTAGCGGGAGGTACGGGCTACGAGCAGTACTTC. Translated, it gives CASSVAGGTGYEQYF.

The CDR3 DNA sequence: TGTGCCAGCAGCCAAGATGGCAACCCGAGCTCCTACGAGCAGTACTTC. This sequence encodes CASSQDGNPSSYEQYF. The chain employs TRBV4-2 and TRBJ2-7, with unresolved D. The germline V and J ends were trimmed by 0 bases and 0 bases, with 12 bases remaining between them. CDR1 and CDR2 (germline): LGHNA, YNFKEQ. CDR3 length: 16 amino acids.

The chain links TRBV27 to TRBJ2-4; TRBD1 or TRBD2 may be the D gene (5 bases each). The CDR3 contains 15 residues. CDR1 is MNHEY and CDR2 is SMNVEV in the germline V gene (reference sequence). Trimming removed 3 bases at V and 8 bases at J, with 17 bases between. CDR3 sequence (DNA): TGTGCCAGCAGTTTTCAAGGGGCGCGGGTTGACATTCAGTACTTC. This sequence encodes CASSFQGARVDIQYF.